This TCR beta chain derives from a study of blood T cells in healthy people across ages. Whole-study findings and limits: When set beside aged donors, long-lived donors presented more naive CD4+ cells and higher diversity.

Germline CDR1 is DFQATT and CDR2 is SNEGSKA (reference sequence). V was clipped by 3 bases and J by 6 bases; unmatched bases: 10. The CDR3 totals 15 residues. As regards this clonotype: Antigen unknown.

Sample-barcoded 5' priming and a J-beta primer mix drove a second PCR of roughly 6 to 12 cycles. TCRdb used MiXCR to reprocess the 5' RACE reads, holding one entry per CDR3 protein. There are around 2 million distinct CDR3 sequences in the sample; about two fifths occur only once, and under 30% lies in the top ten. The sample was blood. The origin of this receptor is a human donor in good health. V usage is TRBV20-1 and J usage is TRBJ2-3; TRBD2 matches at 9 bases. CDR3 sequence: CSASVAGGSFDTQYF. CDR3 nucleotides: TGCAGTGCTAGTGTCGCGGGGGGGTCCTTCGATACGCAGTATTTT.